The rows below give T cell receptor beta chains drawn from one sample of a study of identical twins. A single record per CDR3 protein comes from TCRdb applying MiXCR to the 5' RACE reads. Found here are hundreds of thousands of distinct CDR3 sequences, approximately 6.1% of them singletons; the top ten hold 1.5% to 2%. The sample taken for sequencing was naive T cells sorted from blood. Receptors originate from a man younger than 30 in good health. The CDR3 runs from the conserved cysteine through the conserved F or W. D genes are given only for firm matches. Part of the rows lack a size; the others show once, few, many or a class for expanded clones.

d_gene: -; j_gene: TRBJ2-2; v_gene: TRBV4-2; abundance: many; CDR3nt: TGTGCCAGCAGCCAAGTGGGGGTCGGGGAGCTGTTTTTT; CDR3aa: CASSQVGVGELFF
d_gene: TRBD2; j_gene: TRBJ2-1; v_gene: TRBV7-9; abundance: few; CDR3nt: TGTGCCAGCAGACCCGGGACTAGCGGGCCTCCACCTCAGTTCTTC; CDR3aa: CASRPGTSGPPPQFF
d_gene: -; j_gene: TRBJ2-2; v_gene: TRBV6-5; abundance: many; CDR3nt: TGTGCCAGCAGTTACTTCGCAGGGAACACCGGGGAGCTGTTTTTT; CDR3aa: CASSYFAGNTGELFF
d_gene: TRBD1; j_gene: TRBJ1-5; v_gene: TRBV7-9; abundance: many; CDR3nt: TGTGCCAGCAGTGGGACAGGGACGGGACAGCCCCAGCATTTT; CDR3aa: CASSGTGTGQPQHF
d_gene: -; j_gene: TRBJ2-1; v_gene: TRBV5-6; abundance: many; CDR3nt: TGTGCCAGCAGCTTGTTTTATGAGCAGTTCTTC; CDR3aa: CASSLFYEQFF
d_gene: -; j_gene: TRBJ2-3; v_gene: TRBV28; abundance: -; CDR3nt: TGTGCCAGCGACAGGGGACTAGCTAGGCCAGATACGCAGTATTTT; CDR3aa: CASDRGLARPDTQYF
d_gene: -; j_gene: TRBJ1-2; v_gene: TRBV18; abundance: -; CDR3nt: TGTGCCAGCTCACCACCGTCCGGGCATGGCTACACCTTC; CDR3aa: CASSPPSGHGYTF
d_gene: -; j_gene: TRBJ1-3; v_gene: TRBV7-8; abundance: many; CDR3nt: TGTGCCAGCAGCTTAGCGGGACCGGGGAACACCATATATTTT; CDR3aa: CASSLAGPGNTIYF
d_gene: -; j_gene: TRBJ2-2; v_gene: TRBV10-3; abundance: many; CDR3nt: TGTGCCATCAAAAATAACAACACCGGGGAGCTGTTTTTT; CDR3aa: CAIKNNNTGELFF
d_gene: TRBD2; j_gene: TRBJ2-1; v_gene: TRBV29-1; abundance: many; CDR3nt: TGCAGCGTACTGGGCGGGGGTGCGGGAGCCATCTCCTACAATGAGCAGTTCTTC; CDR3aa: CSVLGGGAGAISYNEQFF
d_gene: -; j_gene: TRBJ1-5; v_gene: TRBV4-1; abundance: many; CDR3nt: TGCGCCAGCAGCCAAAAGGACAGAAACAATCAGCCCCAGCATTTT; CDR3aa: CASSQKDRNNQPQHF
d_gene: TRBD1; j_gene: TRBJ2-2; v_gene: TRBV10-3; abundance: -; CDR3nt: TGTGCCATCAGAAAAACCGGGACAGCGAACACCGGGGAGCTGTTTTTT; CDR3aa: CAIRKTGTANTGELFF
d_gene: -; j_gene: TRBJ1-5; v_gene: TRBV29-1; abundance: many; CDR3nt: TGCAGCGTTGTGGGGGAGCTCGGCGCGCCCCAGCATTTT; CDR3aa: CSVVGELGAPQHF
d_gene: TRBD1; j_gene: TRBJ1-5; v_gene: TRBV6-5; abundance: few; CDR3nt: TGTGCCAGCAGTTATAGGACAGGGATTCAGCCCCAGCATTTT; CDR3aa: CASSYRTGIQPQHF
d_gene: -; j_gene: TRBJ2-7; v_gene: TRBV7-3; abundance: many; CDR3nt: TGTGCCAGCAGCTTAACGGGGACACGGCCCTACGAGCAGTACTTC; CDR3aa: CASSLTGTRPYEQYF
d_gene: -; j_gene: TRBJ2-2; v_gene: TRBV29-1; abundance: many; CDR3nt: TGCAGCGTTGAAGATCGTAACCGACACACCGGGGAGCTGTTTTTT; CDR3aa: CSVEDRNRHTGELFF
d_gene: -; j_gene: TRBJ1-5; v_gene: TRBV7-2; abundance: many; CDR3nt: TGTGCCAGCAGCTTCAACTTGGGGCAGGCCATCAGCCCCCAGCATTTT; CDR3aa: CASSFNLGQAISPQHF
d_gene: TRBD2; j_gene: TRBJ2-2; v_gene: TRBV27; abundance: many; CDR3nt: TGTGCCAGCAGTTTACTAGCGGGAGGGCCCGGGGAGCTGTTTTTT; CDR3aa: CASSLLAGGPGELFF
d_gene: -; j_gene: TRBJ1-6; v_gene: TRBV27; abundance: many; CDR3nt: TGTGCCAGCAGTTATGAGAGCTCCTATAATTCACCCCTCCACTTT; CDR3aa: CASSYESSYNSPLHF
d_gene: -; j_gene: TRBJ2-7; v_gene: TRBV27; abundance: many; CDR3nt: TGTGCCAGCAAGGATCCGGACCCCTCCTACGAGCAGTACTTC; CDR3aa: CASKDPDPSYEQYF
d_gene: TRBD1; j_gene: TRBJ1-1; v_gene: TRBV5-1; abundance: many; CDR3nt: TGCGCCAGCGCAGGGGGGTTGGCGAACACTGAAGCTTTCTTT; CDR3aa: CASAGGLANTEAFF
d_gene: TRBD1; j_gene: TRBJ2-7; v_gene: TRBV29-1; abundance: many; CDR3nt: TGCAGCGGCCGACAGGGGGTCCACGAGCAGTACTTC; CDR3aa: CSGRQGVHEQYF
d_gene: -; j_gene: TRBJ1-1; v_gene: TRBV3-1; abundance: many; CDR3nt: TGTGCCAGCAGCCCCGGGACGACGGCTTTCTTT; CDR3aa: CASSPGTTAFF
d_gene: -; j_gene: TRBJ2-3; v_gene: TRBV29-1; abundance: many; CDR3nt: TGCAGCGTTGGCCAGCCAGATACGCAGTATTTT; CDR3aa: CSVGQPDTQYF
d_gene: -; j_gene: TRBJ2-3; v_gene: TRBV10-3; abundance: -; CDR3nt: TGTGCCATCAGTTCCATCACAGATACGCAGTATTTT; CDR3aa: CAISSITDTQYF
d_gene: TRBD1; j_gene: TRBJ1-2; v_gene: TRBV7-9; abundance: -; CDR3nt: TGTGCCAGCAGCCAAACAGGGGGATATGGCTACACCTTC; CDR3aa: CASSQTGGYGYTF
d_gene: TRBD1; j_gene: TRBJ2-3; v_gene: TRBV29-1; abundance: many; CDR3nt: TGCAGCGTTGTCGGGACAGCTTTCACTAGCACAGATACGCAGTATTTT; CDR3aa: CSVVGTAFTSTDTQYF
d_gene: -; j_gene: TRBJ1-3; v_gene: TRBV5-5; abundance: few; CDR3nt: TGTGCCAGCAGCTTGGGCGGGGGAGCGGGATCTGGAAACACCATATATTTT; CDR3aa: CASSLGGGAGSGNTIYF
d_gene: TRBD1; j_gene: TRBJ1-5; v_gene: TRBV20-1; abundance: many; CDR3nt: TGCAGTGCCTGGGACAGGAGTAGCAATCAGCCCCAGCATTTT; CDR3aa: CSAWDRSSNQPQHF
d_gene: TRBD2; j_gene: TRBJ2-2; v_gene: TRBV11-2; abundance: many; CDR3nt: TGTGCCAGCAGCTTAGATCGTTGGACTAGCGGGAACACCGGGGAGCTGTTTTTT; CDR3aa: CASSLDRWTSGNTGELFF
d_gene: -; j_gene: TRBJ1-1; v_gene: TRBV29-1; abundance: many; CDR3nt: TGCAGTGCTTATTGGGGGGCCTCTGAAGCTTTCTTT; CDR3aa: CSAYWGASEAFF